This record concerns one T cell receptor (beta chain) sequence. The data are from a study of blood T cell repertoires in COVID-19. Study background: Samples of COVID-19 (acute and convalescent) were obtained from the United States, Italy and Spain. In each case, the material was cDNA or gDNA derived from T cells, B-cell-depleted T cells, or PBMCs.

Residents of approximately 25 US areas, aged about 18 to 89 years, made up the participants. Participants had their cohort set by participant-reported clinical history. Trimming took off 7 bases at V and 3 bases at J, with 12 bases between the two ends. The CDR3 is made up of 13 amino acids. Looked up from germline, CDR1 is WSHSY and CDR2 is SAAADI. Some clones are missing from TCRdb's copy, which holds only in-frame ones; the method was immunoSEQ multiplex PCR. The table has 140,000 to 150,000 clones, 78% seen once; the top ten hold around 5.5%. The specimen was PBMCs or T cells enriched from blood (not recorded which). J is TRBJ1-2 and V is TRBV10-2, with a possible D match to TRBD1 (6 bases). This sequence originates from a woman aged 45-65 years who had recovered from COVID-19. The CDR3 sequence: CASTSGTYYGYTF. The CDR3 DNA reads as TGCGCCAGCACCTCCGGGACATACTATGGCTACACCTTC.